Listed here are 2 T cell receptor beta chains from one sample, sequenced in a study of graft-versus-host responses after intestinal transplantation. This table comes from immunoSEQ multiplex PCR, and its TCRdb copy is limited to in-frame clones, with some not included. The profile covers around 18,000 clones, with approximately 80% appearing a single time and 1.5% to 2% taken by the ten largest. The sequencing used PBMCs, collected 14 days after transplant. The source of these receptors is a human patient who received an intestinal transplant, so some T cells may come from the graft donor.

The rearrangement joins TRBV13 to TRBJ2-3, with D perhaps TRBD2 (7 bases). V was pared by 1 base and J by 2 bases, with 13 bases between. The CDR3 is made up of 16 amino acids. Germline CDR1 reads PRHDT; CDR2 reads FYEKMQ (reference sequence). CDR3: CASSLEGGDNTDTQYF. The DNA for the CDR3 is TGTGCCAGCAGCTTAGAAGGGGGGGATAACACAGATACGCAGTATTTT.

V gene TRBV19 combines with J gene TRBJ1-5; perhaps TRBD1 as D (6 bases). Germline values: CDR1 LNHDA, CDR2 SQIVND (reference sequence). The germline V and J ends were trimmed by 5 bases and 3 bases, with 14 bases remaining between them. This CDR3 spans 15 amino acids. The DNA for the CDR3 is TGTGCCAGTAGTCTGGGACAAGCTTACAATCAGCCCCAGCATTTT. This encodes CASSLGQAYNQPQHF.